This T cell receptor beta chain was sequenced in a study of metastatic and nonmetastatic thyroid tumors. About the study: Malignant and benign thyroid patients had repertoires compared in peripheral blood and tumor or nodule tissue.

Per the original data handling: Clinicopathological groups of papillary thyroid cancer showed CDR3 differences that were used to build a distant-metastasis classifier. TCRdb re-called the PCR reads via MiXCR. These V and J calls originate from TCRdb's pipeline instead of the authors' own analysis. The sample shows around 26,000 clones, about 20% of them seen only once. Prior to thyroid surgery, none of the patients had received any treatment. Notes on the study in general: Malignant thyroid tumors reportedly exceeded benign nodules significantly in TCR beta diversity, with the difference appearing in blood and tumor.

The sample holds many counts of this clone. Its antigen is unidentified. The CDR3 is made up of 14 amino acids. Per germline, CDR1 LGHDT and CDR2 YNNKEL (reference sequence). Between the trimmed V and J ends, which lost 9 bases and 5 bases, there was a span of 19 bases. The sample consisted of blood. This receptor was identified in a female donor with papillary thyroid cancer or a benign thyroid nodule (not recorded which). Some clones in this sample may be carry-over from other donors' samples. The chain is built from TRBV3-1 and TRBJ2-5; D may match TRBD1 or TRBD2 (5 bases each). CDR3 DNA: TGTGCCAGTATGACAGTCTCGGGGTCTGAGACCCAGTACTTC. Translating it yields CASMTVSGSETQYF.